This TCR beta chain comes out of a study of identical twins. Trimming took 5 bases from V and 1 from J; bases not matched to a gene: 6. The CDR3 contains 16 residues. Germline CDR1 reads SEHNR; CDR2 reads FQNEAQ (reference sequence). TCRdb re-called the 5' RACE reads with MiXCR, one entry per CDR3 protein. The data show some 270,000 distinct CDR3 sequences, with approximately 8.3% seen just once and approximately 3% held by the top ten. This clonotype was observed a handful of times. The same data also went into a second study, on yellow fever vaccine responses in identical twins.

The rearrangement joins TRBV7-9 to TRBJ2-3; 10 bases fit TRBD2. Sequencing used CD8+ T cells sorted from blood. This receptor was identified in a woman between 18 and 30 years old in good health. The CDR3 coding sequence is TGTGCCAGCAGCCCCCCCGGGACTAGCGGCACAGATACGCAGTATTTT. Residues: CASSPPGTSGTDTQYF. The whole variable domain, remainder taken from reference TRBV7-9 and TRBJ2-3, is DTGVSQNPRHKITKRGQNVTFRCDPISEHNRLYWYRQTLGQGPEFLTYFQNEAQLEKSRLLSDRFSAERPKGSFSTLEIQRTEQGDSAMYLCASSPPGTSGTDTQYFGPGTRLTVL.